One T cell receptor (beta chain) is described in this entry. Germline assignment: CDR1 MNHEY and CDR2 SVGEGT. Trimming cost V 0 bases and J 0 bases; bases outside gene matches: 12. The CDR3 has 20 residues. The sample originates from a study of control samples from healthy donors and cancer patients. TCRdb keeps only in-frame clones here, not all; method: immunoSEQ multiplex PCR. Among some 74,000 clones listed, roughly 93% were seen once. The chain combines TRBV6-2 or TRBV6-3 with TRBJ1-5; 9 bases are a match to TRBD1. Sequencing was done on a sample of blood. The source of this sequence is a woman in her twenties or thirties in good health. CDR3 in DNA: TGTGCCAGCAGTTACTCGTTGTTATTACAGGGGGCGGGTAGCAATCAGCCCCAGCATTTT. Its translation is CASSYSLLLQGAGSNQPQHF.